These 32 T cell receptor beta chains were sequenced from one sample in a study of OX40 agonist ivuxolimab in advanced cancers. To prepare the library, the immunoSEQ multiplex PCR assay was applied. Entries here come from immuneACCESS through TCRdb and include only in-frame sequences with V and J called. Some clones fail to appear in such tables; in the studies checked, an unresolved V gene covers under half of the shortfall, and the cause of the remainder is unknown. This sample has about 67,000 clones in its table, and 90% to 95% of those were observed once. Around 2.2% of the sample goes to the ten largest clones. This material consisted of CD4+ or CD8+ T cells sorted from blood, taken in a trial of the OX40 agonist ivuxolimab. These receptors were collected from an adult with an advanced solid tumor such as melanoma, head and neck, liver or kidney cancer.

This chain connects TRBV10-2 to TRBJ2-1; TRBD1 aligns across 7 bases. This CDR3 contains 13 residues. Per germline, CDR1 WSHSY and CDR2 SAAADI. The V gene end was trimmed by 6 bases and the J gene end by 10 bases; junction bases not matched to a gene: 9. The CDR3 is CASSGTAAEEQFF. The CDR3 DNA follows: TGCGCCAGCAGCGGGACAGCCGCTGAAGAGCAGTTCTTC.

The V and J genes are TRBV7-8 and TRBJ1-2; TRBD1 matches at 10 bases. V dropped 5 bases and J dropped 7; count of bases not matched to a gene: 4. Germline loops: CDR1 SGHVS, CDR2 FQNEAQ. The CDR3 is made up of 13 amino acids. The CDR3 region is CASSARDRGGYTF. CDR3 DNA: TGTGCCAGCAGCGCCCGGGACAGGGGTGGCTACACCTTC.

This clone has a single count. The chain links TRBV5-4 to TRBJ1-3, with D tentatively TRBD1 (5 bases). The length of the CDR3 is 14 residues. CDR1 and CDR2 (germline): SGHNT, YYREEE (reference sequence). V gave up 0 bases and J gave up 2 bases, with 6 bases separating them. CDR3 DNA sequence: TGTGCCAGCAGCTTGGCAGGGACTGGAAACACCATATATTTT. Residues: CASSLAGTGNTIYF.

The chain has TRBV19 and TRBJ2-5; the match to TRBD2 covers 10 bases. The DNA matches TRBJ2-7 better at its end, which makes the J call doubtful. The CDR3 extends over 18 amino acids. CDR1 is LNHDA, CDR2 SQIVND, per germline (reference sequence). As DNA, the CDR3 is TGTGCCAGTAGTATCGGAAGGGTAGCGGGAGGTCGCTCCTACGAGCAGTACTTC. The encoded protein is CASSIGRVAGGRSYEQYF.

The rearrangement joins TRBV14 to TRBJ1-4; D unclear. Germline V CDR1 and CDR2: SGHDN, FVKESK. The CDR3 runs to 15 residues. With 4 bases removed from V and 0 bases from J, the gap between germline ends came to 9 bases. CDR3 nucleotide sequence: TGTGCCAGCAGCCTACGGGGTGCAACTAATGAAAAACTGTTTTTT. This codes for CASSLRGATNEKLFF.

The CDR3 coding sequence is TGTGCCAGCAGCTTCCTAGACAGGGGAAAAGAGACCCAGTACTTC. This gives the protein CASSFLDRGKETQYF. V and J are TRBV11-2 and TRBJ2-5, with 8 nucleotides matching TRBD1. The CDR3 is made up of 15 amino acids. V trimming: 3 bases; J trimming: 3 bases; junction bases outside the gene matches: 6. From germline, CDR1 is SGHAT and CDR2 FQNNGV.

The chain employs TRBV15 and TRBJ2-4; 8 nucleotides agree with TRBD1. The V gene's germline CDR1 is LNHNV and CDR2 YYDKDF (reference sequence). J gave up 7 bases and V 3 bases, and 2 bases lay outside the gene matches. The CDR3 runs to 13 residues. This CDR3 reads CATSRDRENIQYF. As DNA, the CDR3 is TGTGCCACCAGCAGGGACAGGGAGAACATTCAGTACTTC.

The rearrangement links TRBV6-1 to TRBJ1-1; 9 nucleotides agree with TRBD1. Germline trimming cut 7 bases from V and 12 bases from J; bases unmatched to any gene: 6. The CDR3 runs 11 residues. Germline V gene lookup returns CDR1 MNHNS and CDR2 SASEGT. Written as DNA, the CDR3 is TGTGCCAGCAAACAGGGGGCTTTGACTTTCTTT. It translates to CASKQGALTFF.

This clone was found a few times. V is TRBV28 and J is TRBJ1-5; D uncertain. V lost 6 bases, J lost 7 bases, and 10 bases lay in between. Germline V gene lookup returns CDR1 MDHEN and CDR2 SYDVKM. The CDR3 covers 12 residues. CDR3 amino acids: CASSFLAQPQHF. CDR3 in DNA: TGTGCCAGCAGCTTTTTGGCGCAGCCCCAGCATTTT.

The V gene is TRBV5-4, the J gene TRBJ1-2; D remains ambiguous. CDR1 and CDR2 (germline): SGHNT, YYREEE (reference sequence). V was trimmed by 0 bases and J by 0 bases, leaving 12 bases between them. The CDR3 covers 16 residues. In DNA form, the CDR3 reads TGTGCCAGCAGCTTGGGGTTGGACTCCACTAACTATGGCTACACCTTC. It codes for CASSLGLDSTNYGYTF.

The chain has TRBV6-5 and TRBJ1-2; D gene uncertain. CDR3 length: 14 residues. V was trimmed by 5 bases and J by 4 bases, leaving 14 bases between them. Germline lookup yields CDR1 MNHEY and CDR2 SVGAGI. The CDR3 DNA reads as TGTGCCAGCAGTCGGACCCTTACTTCCTATGGCTACACCTTC. Encoded protein: CASSRTLTSYGYTF.

The V and J genes are TRBV6-4 and TRBJ2-1; the D gene is possibly TRBD2 (5 bases). Germline V gives CDR1 MRHNA, CDR2 SNTAGT. Trimming took off 2 bases at V and 1 base at J, with 12 bases between the two ends. The CDR3 totals 16 residues. CDR3 in DNA: TGTGCCAGCAGTGACCCATCTAGCCCATCCTACAATGAGCAGTTCTTC. It yields the protein CASSDPSSPSYNEQFF.

The rearrangement links TRBV28 to TRBJ2-3; D may be TRBD2 (6 bases). Between the trimmed V and J ends, which lost 3 bases and 3 bases, there was a span of 7 bases. Germline lookup yields CDR1 MDHEN and CDR2 SYDVKM. The CDR3 contains 13 residues. In DNA, the CDR3 is TGTGCCAGCAGTTTGGGGGGAACAGATACGCAGTATTTT. It encodes CASSLGGTDTQYF.

The chain recombines TRBV28 with TRBJ1-3, with D tentatively TRBD1 (5 bases). Germline V lookup: CDR1 MDHEN, CDR2 SYDVKM. V gave up 7 bases and J gave up 3 bases, with 13 bases separating them. CDR3 length: 14 residues. CDR3 nucleotide sequence: TGTGCCAGCAACCGAGGAGGGGTTGGAAACACCATATATTTT. This gives the protein CASNRGGVGNTIYF.

As concerns this clone: Sequence at one end of the junction differs from germline and may be a read error. The chain links TRBV27 to TRBJ2-7, with 8 positions matching TRBD2. CDR1 and CDR2 (germline): MNHEY, SMNVEV (reference sequence). The CDR3 loop spans 10 amino acids. CDR3 sequence reads: CASRAPGLEF. In DNA form, the CDR3 reads TGTGCCAGCAGAGCGCCGGGACTAGAGTTC.

The rearrangement uses TRBV10-3 and TRBJ1-2, with D uncertain. CDR3 length equals 10 residues. V was cut by 9 bases and J by 3 bases, with 5 bases left in between. Germline V gene sequence: CDR1 ENHRY, CDR2 SYGVKD. For the CDR3, the DNA is TGTGCCATATACGACTATGGCTACACCTTC. Its protein product is CAIYDYGYTF.

Written as DNA, the CDR3 is TGTGCCAGCAGTGAATATAAGGCAGGGGGATTTGAGCAGTTCTTC. This gives the protein CASSEYKAGGFEQFF. V usage is TRBV25-1 and J usage is TRBJ2-1; TRBD1 aligns across 7 bases. Germline assignment: CDR1 MGHDK and CDR2 SYGVNS. The CDR3 contains 15 residues. J lost 9 bases, V lost 0 bases, and 8 bases had no gene match.

V gene TRBV4-1 combines with J gene TRBJ2-1; 15 bases match TRBD2. With 6 bases clipped from V and 5 bases from J, the junction kept 5 bases outside the gene matches. The CDR3 is 16 residues long. Looked up from germline, CDR1 is MGHRA and CDR2 is YSYEKL. The CDR3 nucleotides are TGCGCCAGCAGTCGGGGGACTAGCGGGAGGAACAATGAGCAGTTCTTC. Translation gives CASSRGTSGRNNEQFF.

The chain has TRBV7-2 and TRBJ1-1, with 7 positions matching TRBD1. V trimming: 1 base; J trimming: 6 bases; junction bases outside the gene matches: 5. The CDR3 consists of 14 residues. CDR1 SGHTA and CDR2 FQGNSA come from the germline V gene. DNA of the CDR3: TGTGCCAGCAGCTTAGATGCAGGGGGACCTGAAGCTTTCTTT. Translated, it gives CASSLDAGGPEAFF.

Written as DNA, the CDR3 is TGTGCCAGCAGCTTAAGAGGGGCAGGGACCGGGGAGCTGTTTTTT. It is translated as CASSLRGAGTGELFF. The chain recombines TRBV7-2 with TRBJ2-2; D possibly uses TRBD1 or TRBD2 (5 bases each). The V gene's germline CDR1 is SGHTA and CDR2 FQGNSA. V was shortened by 2 bases and J by 5 bases, with 12 bases between the two germline ends. This CDR3 contains 15 residues.

This chain joins TRBV5-1 and TRBJ2-5, with D perhaps assigned TRBD1 or TRBD2 (5 bases each). The CDR3 length is 15 residues. From germline, CDR1 is SGHRS and CDR2 YFSETQ. The V gene lost 0 bases and the J gene lost 3 bases, with 12 bases spanning the gap. CDR3 residues: CASSLGGGLEETQYF. The CDR3 DNA reads as TGCGCCAGCAGCTTGGGGGGCGGACTTGAAGAGACCCAGTACTTC.

V and J are TRBV4-1 and TRBJ1-1; D not certain. This CDR3 has 17 amino acids. Germline V lookup: CDR1 MGHRA, CDR2 YSYEKL. The V end lost 1 base, the J end lost 4 bases, and 19 bases lay between the germline ends. CDR3 bases: TGCGCCAGCAGCCAAGGTATTGCGGGAGGGAAGGCCACTGAAGCTTTCTTT. Translation: CASSQGIAGGKATEAFF.

This sequence joins TRBV9 and TRBJ1-3, with 8 bases that match TRBD1. Germline V gene sequence: CDR1 SGDLS, CDR2 YYNGEE. The V and J ends lost 3 bases and 3 bases, in that order; junction bases with no gene match: 11. The CDR3 runs to 17 residues. This CDR3 is CASSAPWTGSFGNTIYF. Written as DNA, the CDR3 is TGTGCCAGCAGCGCCCCCTGGACAGGGAGTTTTGGAAACACCATATATTTT.

This clone was seen once. The CDR3, as DNA: TGTGCCTGGAGTAGTCGGGGAAAAGAGACCCAGTACTTC. Translating it yields CAWSSRGKETQYF. V is TRBV30 and J is TRBJ2-5; D may be TRBD2 (5 bases). CDR3 length: 13 amino acids. Looked up from germline, CDR1 is GTSNPN and CDR2 is SVGIG (reference sequence). The V end lost 2 bases, the J end lost 3 bases, and 10 bases lay between the germline ends.

As regards this clone: The same CDR3 arises from other DNA sequences in this sample as well. The chain employs TRBV2 and TRBJ1-2; 12 nucleotides match TRBD1. Germline loops: CDR1 SNHLY, CDR2 FYNNEI. V lost 6 bases and J lost 4; bases outside the gene matches: 6. The CDR3 is 15 residues long. The CDR3 loop reads CASSVRDRGLYGYTF. DNA of the CDR3: TGTGCCAGCAGCGTCCGGGACAGGGGGCTCTATGGCTACACCTTC.

V is TRBV5-1 and J is TRBJ2-2; D might be TRBD1 (6 bases). The CDR3 runs to 16 residues. V was clipped by 4 bases and J by 0 bases, with 13 bases between them. Germline V lookup: CDR1 SGHRS, CDR2 YFSETQ. This CDR3 is CASSPGHFANTGELFF. The CDR3 DNA sequence: TGCGCCAGCAGCCCGGGACACTTCGCGAACACCGGGGAGCTGTTTTTT.

This clone is a singleton in its sample. The genes are TRBV7-9 and TRBJ2-5; D ambiguous. Germline assignment: CDR1 SEHNR and CDR2 FQNEAQ (reference sequence). V dropped 1 base and J dropped 7 bases, with 10 bases sitting between them. This CDR3 is 13 amino acids long. The CDR3 loop reads CASSLGEVGTQYF. CDR3 DNA sequence: TGTGCCAGCAGCTTAGGAGAGGTCGGGACCCAGTACTTC.

The chain uses TRBV7-9 and TRBJ2-7; TRBD2 is a possible D gene (6 bases). This CDR3 spans 13 amino acids. Germline assignment: CDR1 SEHNR and CDR2 FQNEAQ (reference sequence). Trimming removed 5 bases at V and 6 bases at J, with 14 bases between. DNA for the CDR3: TGTGCCAGCAGCCCCCTCTTGGAGGGCGAGCAGTACTTC. It encodes CASSPLLEGEQYF.

The chain uses TRBV5-1 and TRBJ1-1; 7 bases line up with TRBD1. The CDR3 covers 14 residues. V lost 3 bases, J lost 3 bases, and 5 bases stayed unmatched. Per germline, CDR1 SGHRS and CDR2 YFSETQ. DNA for the CDR3: TGCGCCAGCAGCTACATAGACAGGGACACTGAAGCTTTCTTT. Residues: CASSYIDRDTEAFF.

The chain is built from TRBV29-1 and TRBJ2-2; D unclear. This CDR3 spans 13 amino acids. The V gene lost 2 bases and the J gene lost 5 bases, with 9 bases spanning the gap. The germline V gene encodes CDR1 SQVTM and CDR2 ANQGSEA. The CDR3 protein is CSVEQKGTGELFF. DNA for the CDR3: TGCAGCGTTGAACAAAAGGGAACCGGGGAGCTGTTTTTT.

This chain uses TRBV10-3 with TRBJ1-5; 10 bases are shared with TRBD1. The CDR3 length is 14 residues. CDR1 and CDR2 from the germline V gene are ENHRY and SYGVKD. V lost 4 bases to trimming and J lost 4 bases; unmatched junction nucleotides: 1. The chain's CDR3 is CAISGGQGNQPQHF. The CDR3 DNA follows: TGTGCCATCAGTGGGGGACAGGGGAATCAGCCCCAGCATTTT.

The V call is TRBV6-5, the J call TRBJ1-4; maybe TRBD1 (5 bases). The germline V gene encodes CDR1 MNHEY and CDR2 SVGAGI. The CDR3 consists of 15 residues. The V end lost 3 bases, the J end lost 3 bases, and 11 bases lay between the germline ends. CDR3 loop: CASSYNSGSNEKLFF. The DNA of the CDR3 is TGTGCCAGCAGTTATAATTCAGGGTCTAATGAAAAACTGTTTTTT.